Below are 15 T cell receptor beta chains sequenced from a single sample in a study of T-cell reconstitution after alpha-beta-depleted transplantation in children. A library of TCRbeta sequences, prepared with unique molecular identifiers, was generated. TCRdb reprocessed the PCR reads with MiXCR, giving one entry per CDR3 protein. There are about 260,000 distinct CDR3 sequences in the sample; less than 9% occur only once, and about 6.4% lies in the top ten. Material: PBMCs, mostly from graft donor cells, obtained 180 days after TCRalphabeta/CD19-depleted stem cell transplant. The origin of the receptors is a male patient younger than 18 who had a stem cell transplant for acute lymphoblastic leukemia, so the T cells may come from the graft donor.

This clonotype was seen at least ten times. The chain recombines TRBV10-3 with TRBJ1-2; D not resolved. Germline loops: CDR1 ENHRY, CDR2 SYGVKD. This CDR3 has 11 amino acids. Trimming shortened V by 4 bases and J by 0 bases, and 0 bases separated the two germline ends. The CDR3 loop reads CAISANYGYTF. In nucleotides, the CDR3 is TGTGCCATCAGTGCTAACTATGGCTACACCTTC.

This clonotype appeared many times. CDR3 in DNA: TGTGCCAGCAGTCACGGCGGGGCGGCCACTGAAGCTTTCTTT. Protein: CASSHGGAATEAFF. V usage is TRBV6-5 and J usage is TRBJ1-1; TRBD1 is a possible D gene (5 bases). This CDR3 is 14 amino acids long. Trimming cost V 5 bases and J 4 bases, with 14 bases left between them. The germline gives CDR1 MNHEY, CDR2 SVGAGI.

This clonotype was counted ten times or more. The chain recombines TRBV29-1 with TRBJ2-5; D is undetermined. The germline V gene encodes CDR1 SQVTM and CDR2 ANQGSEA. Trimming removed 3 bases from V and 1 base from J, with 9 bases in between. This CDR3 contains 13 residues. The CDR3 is CSVDRAAQETQYF. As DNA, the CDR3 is TGCAGCGTTGATAGGGCAGCCCAAGAGACCCAGTACTTC.

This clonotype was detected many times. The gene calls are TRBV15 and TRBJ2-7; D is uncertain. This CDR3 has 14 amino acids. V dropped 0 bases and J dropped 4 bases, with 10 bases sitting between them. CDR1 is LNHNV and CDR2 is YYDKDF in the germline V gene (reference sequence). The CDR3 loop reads CATSRDRNLYEQYF. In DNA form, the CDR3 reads TGTGCCACCAGCAGAGACCGGAATCTTTACGAGCAGTACTTC. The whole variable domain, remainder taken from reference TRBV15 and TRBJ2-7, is DAMVIQNPRYQVTQFGKPVTLSCSQTLNHNVMYWYQQKSSQAPKLLFHYYDKDFNNEADTPDNFQSRRPNTSFCFLDIRSPGLGDTAMYLCATSRDRNLYEQYFGPGTRLTVT.

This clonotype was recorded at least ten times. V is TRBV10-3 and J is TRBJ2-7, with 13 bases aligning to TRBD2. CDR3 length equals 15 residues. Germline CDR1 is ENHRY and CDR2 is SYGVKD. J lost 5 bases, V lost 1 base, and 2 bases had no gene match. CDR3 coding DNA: TGTGCCATCAGTGAGTTAACTAGCGGGAGGGACGAGCAGTACTTC. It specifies CAISELTSGRDEQYF.

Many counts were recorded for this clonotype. The CDR3 protein is CASSLGGLANNNEQFF. The CDR3, as DNA: TGCGCCAGCAGCTTGGGGGGACTAGCGAACAACAATGAGCAGTTCTTC. V and J are TRBV5-1 and TRBJ2-1; 10 bases are a match to TRBD2. The germline V gene encodes CDR1 SGHRS and CDR2 YFSETQ. The CDR3 length is 16 residues. V trimming: 0 bases; J trimming: 5 bases; junction bases outside the gene matches: 5. The full variable domain, its missing parts supplied by reference TRBV5-1 and TRBJ2-1, is KAGVTQTPRYLIKTRGQQVTLSCSPISGHRSVSWYQQTPGQGLQFLFEYFSETQRNKGNFPGRFSGRQFSNSRSEMNVSTLELGDSALYLCASSLGGLANNNEQFFGPGTRLTVL.

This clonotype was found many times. This CDR3 is CASSQDTGNTYGYTF. The CDR3 bases are TGCGCCAGCAGCCAAGATACAGGGAACACCTATGGCTACACCTTC. The chain carries TRBV4-3 and TRBJ1-2, with TRBD1 as a possible D gene (6 bases). The CDR3 has 15 residues. In germline, CDR1 is LGHNA, CDR2 YSLEER. Trimming stripped 0 bases from V and 4 bases from J, with 12 bases between.

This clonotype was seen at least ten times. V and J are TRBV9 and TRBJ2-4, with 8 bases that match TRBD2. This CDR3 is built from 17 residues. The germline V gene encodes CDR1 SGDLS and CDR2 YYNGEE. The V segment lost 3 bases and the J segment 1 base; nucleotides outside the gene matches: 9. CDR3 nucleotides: TGTGCCAGCAGCGACCCGGTTAGCGGGATTGCCAAAAACATTCAGTACTTC. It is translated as CASSDPVSGIAKNIQYF.

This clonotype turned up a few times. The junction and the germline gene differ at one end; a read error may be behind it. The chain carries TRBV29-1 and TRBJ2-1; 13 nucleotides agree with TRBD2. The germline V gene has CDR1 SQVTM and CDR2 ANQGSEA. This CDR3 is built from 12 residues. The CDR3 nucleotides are TGCAGCGTTACTAGCGGGGGGGATGGGAGGGTCTTC. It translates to CSVTSGGDGRVF.

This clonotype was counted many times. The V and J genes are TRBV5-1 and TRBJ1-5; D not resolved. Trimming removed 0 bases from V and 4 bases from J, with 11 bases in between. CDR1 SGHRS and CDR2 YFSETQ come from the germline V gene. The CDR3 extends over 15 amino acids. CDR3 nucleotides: TGCGCCAGCAGCTTGGATGGCGGTGGAAATCAGCCCCAGCATTTT. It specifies CASSLDGGGNQPQHF.

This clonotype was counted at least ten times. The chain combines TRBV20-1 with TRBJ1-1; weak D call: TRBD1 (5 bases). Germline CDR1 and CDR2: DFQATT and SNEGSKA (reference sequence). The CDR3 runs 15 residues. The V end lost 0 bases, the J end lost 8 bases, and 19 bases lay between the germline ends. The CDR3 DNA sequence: TGCAGTGCTAGAGACCCGGGACTCCTTCTTGGGGAAGCTTTCTTT. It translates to CSARDPGLLLGEAFF.

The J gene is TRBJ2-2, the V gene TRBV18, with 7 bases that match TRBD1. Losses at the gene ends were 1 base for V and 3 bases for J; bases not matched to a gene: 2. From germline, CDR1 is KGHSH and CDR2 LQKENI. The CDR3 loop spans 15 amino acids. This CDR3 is CASSPRTGDTGELFF. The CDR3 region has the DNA TGTGCCAGCTCACCACGCACAGGGGACACCGGGGAGCTGTTTTTT.

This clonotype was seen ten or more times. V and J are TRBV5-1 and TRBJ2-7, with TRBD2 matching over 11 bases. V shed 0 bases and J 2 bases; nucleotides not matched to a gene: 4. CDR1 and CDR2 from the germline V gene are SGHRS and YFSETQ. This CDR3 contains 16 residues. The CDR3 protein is CASSLAGTSGTYEQYF. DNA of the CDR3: TGCGCCAGCAGCTTGGCGGGGACTAGCGGAACCTACGAGCAGTACTTC.

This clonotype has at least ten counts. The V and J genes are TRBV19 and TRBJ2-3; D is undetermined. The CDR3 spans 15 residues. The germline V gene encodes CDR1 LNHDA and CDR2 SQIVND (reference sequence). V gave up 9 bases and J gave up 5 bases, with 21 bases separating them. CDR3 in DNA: TGTGCCAGCTCCGCGGTAGGAGAAATTGGAGATACGCAGTATTTT. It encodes CASSAVGEIGDTQYF. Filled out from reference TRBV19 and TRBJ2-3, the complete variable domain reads DGGITQSPKYLFRKEGQNVTLSCEQNLNHDAMYWYRQDPGQGLRLIYYSQIVNDFQKGDIAEGYSVSREKKESFPLTVTSAQKNPTAFYLCASSAVGEIGDTQYFGPGTRLTVL.

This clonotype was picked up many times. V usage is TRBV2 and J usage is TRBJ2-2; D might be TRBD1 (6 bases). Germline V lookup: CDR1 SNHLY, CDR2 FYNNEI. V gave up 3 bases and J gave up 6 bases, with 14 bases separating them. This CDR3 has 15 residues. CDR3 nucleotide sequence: TGTGCCAGCAGTGAGAACAGGGCAGGAGCCGGGGAGCTGTTTTTT. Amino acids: CASSENRAGAGELFF.